This TCR beta chain was found in a study of CXCR3-negative and CXCR3-positive naive CD8 T cells. The CDR3 consists of 13 residues. UMI-labeled 5' RACE TRB cDNA libraries were prepared from the cells. TCRdb re-called the 5' RACE reads and catalogs CDR3 proteins one per entry, DNA excluded. The repertoire shows around 92,000 distinct CDR3 sequences; the top ten hold around 1.8%. Those CD8+ T cells considered naive were CD45RO-CCR7+CD27+CD95-. Turning to this clonotype: Its antigen is not identified.

Notes on the study in general: CXCR3-positive naive cells had more hydrophobic TRB CDR3s than CXCR3-negative naive cells. For naive cells, CXCR3-negative and CXCR3-positive subsets had similar TRBV-TRBJ usage; for memory cells, usage differed. For memory CD8+ cells diversity was much lower, but both naive subsets had comparably high diversity.

The sequencing sample was made of naive CXCR3- CD8+ T cells from blood. Subset described: CD45RO-CCR7+CD27+CD95- naive CD8+ T cells lacking CXCR3 (TNR3-). This clonotype was obtained from a human donor in good health. Some clones in this sample may be carry-over from other donors' samples. This chain uses TRBV12-3 or TRBV12-4 with TRBJ2-5. CDR3 residues: CASSRLLQETQYF.